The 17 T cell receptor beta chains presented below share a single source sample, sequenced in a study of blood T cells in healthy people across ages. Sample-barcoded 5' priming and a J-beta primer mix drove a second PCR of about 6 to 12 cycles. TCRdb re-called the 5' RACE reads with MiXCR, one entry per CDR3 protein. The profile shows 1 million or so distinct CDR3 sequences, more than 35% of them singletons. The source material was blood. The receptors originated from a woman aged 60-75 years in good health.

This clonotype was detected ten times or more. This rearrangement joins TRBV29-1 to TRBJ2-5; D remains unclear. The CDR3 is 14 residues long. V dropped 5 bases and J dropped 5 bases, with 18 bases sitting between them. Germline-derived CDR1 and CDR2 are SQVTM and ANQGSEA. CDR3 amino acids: CSVPWGSVGETQYF. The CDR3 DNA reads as TGCAGCGTTCCATGGGGATCGGTCGGTGAGACCCAGTACTTC.

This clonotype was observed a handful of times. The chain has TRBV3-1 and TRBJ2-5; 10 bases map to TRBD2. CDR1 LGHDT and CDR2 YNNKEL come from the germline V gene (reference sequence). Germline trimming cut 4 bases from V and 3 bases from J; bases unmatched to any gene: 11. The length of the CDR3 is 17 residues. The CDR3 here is CASSRLDSGRSKETQYF. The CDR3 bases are TGTGCCAGCAGCCGCCTGGATAGCGGGAGGAGTAAAGAGACCCAGTACTTC.

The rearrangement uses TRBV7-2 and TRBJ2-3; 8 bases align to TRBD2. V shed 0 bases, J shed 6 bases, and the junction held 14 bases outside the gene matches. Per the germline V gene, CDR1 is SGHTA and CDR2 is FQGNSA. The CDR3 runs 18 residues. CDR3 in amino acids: CASSLAFGEREHCDTQYF. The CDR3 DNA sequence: TGTGCCAGCAGCTTAGCGTTTGGCGAGCGGGAGCATTGTGATACGCAGTATTTT.

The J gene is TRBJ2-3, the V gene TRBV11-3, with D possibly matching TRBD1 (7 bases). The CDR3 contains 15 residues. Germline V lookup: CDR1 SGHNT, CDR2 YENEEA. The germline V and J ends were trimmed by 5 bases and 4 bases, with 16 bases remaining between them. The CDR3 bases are TGTGCCAGCAGCACAGGGGCCGCGGGATCAGATACGCAGTATTTT. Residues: CASSTGAAGSDTQYF.

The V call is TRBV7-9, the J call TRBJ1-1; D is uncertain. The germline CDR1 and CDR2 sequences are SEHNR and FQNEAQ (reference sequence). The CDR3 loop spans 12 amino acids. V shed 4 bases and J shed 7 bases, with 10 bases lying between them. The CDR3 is CASSSLWDEAFF. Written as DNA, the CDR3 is TGTGCCAGCAGCTCCCTGTGGGATGAAGCTTTCTTT.

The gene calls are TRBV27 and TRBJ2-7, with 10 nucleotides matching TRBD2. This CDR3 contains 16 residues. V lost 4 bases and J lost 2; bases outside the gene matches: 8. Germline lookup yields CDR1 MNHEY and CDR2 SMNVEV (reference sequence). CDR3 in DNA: TGTGCCAGCAGTTCAAGGACTAGCGGCATTGCCTACGAGCAGTACTTC. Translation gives CASSSRTSGIAYEQYF.

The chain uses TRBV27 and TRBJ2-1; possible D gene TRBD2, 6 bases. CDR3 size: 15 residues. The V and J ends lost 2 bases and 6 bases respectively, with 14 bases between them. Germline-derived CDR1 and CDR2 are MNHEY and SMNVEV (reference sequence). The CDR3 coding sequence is TGTGCCAGCAGTTTAGGAACTAGCCTGATCAATGAGCAGTTCTTC. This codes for CASSLGTSLINEQFF.

The CDR3 loop is CASSFGQKETQYF. Written as DNA, the CDR3 is TGTGCCAGCAGTTTCGGACAGAAAGAGACCCAGTACTTC. The chain couples TRBV27 to TRBJ2-5, with D perhaps matching TRBD1 (6 bases). Trimming took 3 bases from V and 3 from J, leaving 8 bases between them. The CDR3 sequence is 13 residues long. Germline V gene data show CDR1 as MNHEY and CDR2 as SMNVEV (reference sequence).

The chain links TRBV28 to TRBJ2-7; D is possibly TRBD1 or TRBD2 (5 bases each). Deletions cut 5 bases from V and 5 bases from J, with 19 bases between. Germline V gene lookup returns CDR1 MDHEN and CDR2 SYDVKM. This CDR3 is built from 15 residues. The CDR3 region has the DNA TGTGCCAGCAGTACATACCGGGGCCCGAGCGACGAGCAGTACTTC. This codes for CASSTYRGPSDEQYF.

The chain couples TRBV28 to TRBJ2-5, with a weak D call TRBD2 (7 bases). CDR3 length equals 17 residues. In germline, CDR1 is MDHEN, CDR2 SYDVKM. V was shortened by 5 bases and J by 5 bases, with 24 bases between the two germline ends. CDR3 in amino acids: CASSLGDTTRGGETQYF. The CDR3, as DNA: TGTGCCAGCAGTCTAGGCGATACTACTAGGGGGGGGGAGACCCAGTACTTC.

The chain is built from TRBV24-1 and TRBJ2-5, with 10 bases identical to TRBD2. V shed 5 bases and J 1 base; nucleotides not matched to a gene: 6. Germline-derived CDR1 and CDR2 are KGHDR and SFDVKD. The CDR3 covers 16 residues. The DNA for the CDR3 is TGTGCCACCAGTGCCCGGACTAGCGGCCCCCAAGAGACCCAGTACTTC. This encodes CATSARTSGPQETQYF.

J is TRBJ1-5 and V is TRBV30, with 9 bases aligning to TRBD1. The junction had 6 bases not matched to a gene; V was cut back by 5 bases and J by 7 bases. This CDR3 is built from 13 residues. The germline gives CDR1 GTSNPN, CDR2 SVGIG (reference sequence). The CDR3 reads CAWEGQGKQPQHF. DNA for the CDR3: TGTGCCTGGGAAGGACAGGGGAAGCAGCCCCAGCATTTT.

CDR3 nucleotide sequence: TGCGCCAGCAGCTTCGGGCCAGAACAAGAGACCCAGTACTTC. This sequence encodes CASSFGPEQETQYF. The chain employs TRBV5-1 and TRBJ2-5; unclear D gene. Germline loops: CDR1 SGHRS, CDR2 YFSETQ. V was clipped by 2 bases and J by 2 bases, with 10 bases between them. The CDR3 has 14 residues.

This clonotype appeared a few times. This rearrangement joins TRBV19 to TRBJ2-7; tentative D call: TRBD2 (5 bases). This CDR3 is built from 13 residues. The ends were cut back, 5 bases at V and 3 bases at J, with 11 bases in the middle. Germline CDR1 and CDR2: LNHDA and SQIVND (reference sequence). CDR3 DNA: TGTGCCAGTAGTCCCGACGGGGTCTACGAGCAGTACTTC. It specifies CASSPDGVYEQYF.

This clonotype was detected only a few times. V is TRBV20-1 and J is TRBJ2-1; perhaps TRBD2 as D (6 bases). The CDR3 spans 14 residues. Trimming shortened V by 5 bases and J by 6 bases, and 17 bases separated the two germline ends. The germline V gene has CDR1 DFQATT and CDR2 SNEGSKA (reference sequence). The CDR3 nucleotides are TGCAGTGCTGGGGGACTCCGAAAGAGCAATGAGCAGTTCTTC. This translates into CSAGGLRKSNEQFF.

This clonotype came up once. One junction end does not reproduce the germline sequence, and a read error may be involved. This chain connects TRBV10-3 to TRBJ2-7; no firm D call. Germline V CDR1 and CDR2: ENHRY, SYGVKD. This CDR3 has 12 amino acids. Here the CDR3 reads CAIRESSYEQYF. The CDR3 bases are TGTGCCATCAGGGAGTCCTCTTACGAGCAGTACTTC.

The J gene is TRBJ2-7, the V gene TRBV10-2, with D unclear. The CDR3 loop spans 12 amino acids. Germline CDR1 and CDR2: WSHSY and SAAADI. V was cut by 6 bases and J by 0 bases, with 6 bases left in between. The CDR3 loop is CASRLPSYEQYF. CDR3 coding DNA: TGCGCCAGCAGGTTGCCCTCCTACGAGCAGTACTTC.